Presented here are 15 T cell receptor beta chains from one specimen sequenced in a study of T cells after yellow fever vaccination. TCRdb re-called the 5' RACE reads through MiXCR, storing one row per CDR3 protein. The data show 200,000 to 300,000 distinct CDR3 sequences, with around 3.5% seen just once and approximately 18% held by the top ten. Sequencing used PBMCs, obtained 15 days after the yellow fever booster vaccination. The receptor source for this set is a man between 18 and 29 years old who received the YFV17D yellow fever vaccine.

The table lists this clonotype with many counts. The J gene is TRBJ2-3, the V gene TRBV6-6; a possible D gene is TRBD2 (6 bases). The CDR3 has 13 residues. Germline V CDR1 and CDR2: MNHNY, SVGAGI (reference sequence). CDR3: CAGGNPSTDTQYF. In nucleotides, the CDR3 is TGTGCTGGGGGGAACCCTAGCACAGATACGCAGTATTTT.

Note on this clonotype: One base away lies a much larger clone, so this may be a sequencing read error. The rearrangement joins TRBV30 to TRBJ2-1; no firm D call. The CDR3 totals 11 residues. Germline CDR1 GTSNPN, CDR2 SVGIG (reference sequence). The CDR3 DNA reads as TGTGCCTGCTCCTATTACATTGAGCAGTTCTTC. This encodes CACSYYIEQFF.

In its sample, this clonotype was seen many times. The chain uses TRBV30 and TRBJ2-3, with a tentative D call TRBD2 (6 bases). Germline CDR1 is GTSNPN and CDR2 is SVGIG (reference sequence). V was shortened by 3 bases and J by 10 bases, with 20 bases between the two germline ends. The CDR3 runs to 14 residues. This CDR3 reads CAWSHTPISGAQYF. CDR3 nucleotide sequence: TGTGCCTGGAGCCACACCCCGATCTCGGGGGCGCAGTATTTT.

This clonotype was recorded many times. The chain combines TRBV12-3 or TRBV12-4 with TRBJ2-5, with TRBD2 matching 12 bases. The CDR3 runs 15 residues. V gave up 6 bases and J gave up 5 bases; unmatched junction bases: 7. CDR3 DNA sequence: TGTGCCAGCAGATCTAGCGGGGGGGCTCGGGAGACCCAGTACTTC. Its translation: CASRSSGGARETQYF.

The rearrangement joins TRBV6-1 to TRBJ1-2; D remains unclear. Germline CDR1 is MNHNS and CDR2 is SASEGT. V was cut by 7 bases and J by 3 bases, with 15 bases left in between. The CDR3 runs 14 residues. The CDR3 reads CASKAAQPHYGYTF. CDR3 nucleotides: TGTGCCAGCAAAGCGGCGCAGCCCCACTATGGCTACACCTTC.

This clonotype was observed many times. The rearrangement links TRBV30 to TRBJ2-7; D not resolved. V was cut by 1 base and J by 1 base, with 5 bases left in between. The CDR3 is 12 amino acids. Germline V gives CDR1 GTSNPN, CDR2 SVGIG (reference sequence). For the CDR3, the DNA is TGTGCCTGGAGTGCGCCATCCTACGAGCAGTACTTC. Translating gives CAWSAPSYEQYF.

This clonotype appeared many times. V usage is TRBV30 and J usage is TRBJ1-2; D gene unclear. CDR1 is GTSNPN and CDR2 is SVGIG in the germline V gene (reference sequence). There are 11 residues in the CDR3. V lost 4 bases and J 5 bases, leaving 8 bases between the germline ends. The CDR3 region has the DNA TGTGCCTGGAATATCCCGTATGGCTACACCTTC. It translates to CAWNIPYGYTF.

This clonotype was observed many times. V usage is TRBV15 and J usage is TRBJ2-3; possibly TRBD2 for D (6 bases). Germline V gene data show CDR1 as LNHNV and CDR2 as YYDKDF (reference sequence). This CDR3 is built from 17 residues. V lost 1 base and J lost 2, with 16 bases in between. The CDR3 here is CATSRGSPGDPTDTQYF. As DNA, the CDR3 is TGTGCCACCAGCAGAGGGTCACCGGGGGACCCCACAGATACGCAGTATTTT.

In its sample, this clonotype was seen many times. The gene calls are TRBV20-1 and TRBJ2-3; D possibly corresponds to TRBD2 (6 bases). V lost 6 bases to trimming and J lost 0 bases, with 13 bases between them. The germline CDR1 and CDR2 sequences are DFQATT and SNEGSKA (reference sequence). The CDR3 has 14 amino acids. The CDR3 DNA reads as TGCAGTGCACTAACCGGGACTAGCACAGATACGCAGTATTTT. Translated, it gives CSALTGTSTDTQYF.

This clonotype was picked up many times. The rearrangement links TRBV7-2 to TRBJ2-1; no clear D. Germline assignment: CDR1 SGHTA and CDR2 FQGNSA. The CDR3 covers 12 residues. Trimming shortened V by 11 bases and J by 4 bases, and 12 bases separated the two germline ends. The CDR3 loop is CAGRTEYNEQFF. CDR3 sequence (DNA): TGTGCCGGCCGGACCGAATACAATGAGCAGTTCTTC.

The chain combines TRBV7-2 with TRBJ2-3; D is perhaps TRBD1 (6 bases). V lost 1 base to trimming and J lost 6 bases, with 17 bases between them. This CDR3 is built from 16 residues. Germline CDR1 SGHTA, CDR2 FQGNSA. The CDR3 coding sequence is TGTGCCAGCAGCTTAGAGAACACCTTAAGGGGGGATACGCAGTATTTT. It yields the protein CASSLENTLRGDTQYF.

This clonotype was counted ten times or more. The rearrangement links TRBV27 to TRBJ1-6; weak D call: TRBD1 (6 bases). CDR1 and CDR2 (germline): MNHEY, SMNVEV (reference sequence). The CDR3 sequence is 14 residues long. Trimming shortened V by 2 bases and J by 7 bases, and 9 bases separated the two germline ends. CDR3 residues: CASSLRTANSPLHF. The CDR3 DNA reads TGTGCCAGCAGTTTACGGACAGCGAATTCACCCCTCCACTTT.

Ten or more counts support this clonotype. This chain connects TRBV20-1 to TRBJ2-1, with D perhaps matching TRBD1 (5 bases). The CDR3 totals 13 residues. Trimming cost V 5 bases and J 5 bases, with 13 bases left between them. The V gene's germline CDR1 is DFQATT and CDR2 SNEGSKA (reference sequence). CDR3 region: CSAPRVGNNEQFF. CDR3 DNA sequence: TGCAGTGCTCCCAGGGTGGGGAACAATGAGCAGTTCTTC.

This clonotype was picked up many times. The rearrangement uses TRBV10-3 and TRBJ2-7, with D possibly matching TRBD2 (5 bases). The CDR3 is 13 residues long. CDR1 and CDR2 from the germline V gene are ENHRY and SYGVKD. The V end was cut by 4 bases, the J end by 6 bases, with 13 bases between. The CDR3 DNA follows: TGTGCCATCAGTGCCGGGGAATGGATCGAGCAGTACTTC. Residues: CAISAGEWIEQYF.

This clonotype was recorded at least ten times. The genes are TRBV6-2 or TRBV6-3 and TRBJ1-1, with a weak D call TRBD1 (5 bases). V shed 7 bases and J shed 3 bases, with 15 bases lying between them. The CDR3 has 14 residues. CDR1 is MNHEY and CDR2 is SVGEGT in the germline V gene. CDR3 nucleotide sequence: TGTGCCAGCACCCGGTTCAGGGACGACACTGAAGCTTTCTTT. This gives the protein CASTRFRDDTEAFF.